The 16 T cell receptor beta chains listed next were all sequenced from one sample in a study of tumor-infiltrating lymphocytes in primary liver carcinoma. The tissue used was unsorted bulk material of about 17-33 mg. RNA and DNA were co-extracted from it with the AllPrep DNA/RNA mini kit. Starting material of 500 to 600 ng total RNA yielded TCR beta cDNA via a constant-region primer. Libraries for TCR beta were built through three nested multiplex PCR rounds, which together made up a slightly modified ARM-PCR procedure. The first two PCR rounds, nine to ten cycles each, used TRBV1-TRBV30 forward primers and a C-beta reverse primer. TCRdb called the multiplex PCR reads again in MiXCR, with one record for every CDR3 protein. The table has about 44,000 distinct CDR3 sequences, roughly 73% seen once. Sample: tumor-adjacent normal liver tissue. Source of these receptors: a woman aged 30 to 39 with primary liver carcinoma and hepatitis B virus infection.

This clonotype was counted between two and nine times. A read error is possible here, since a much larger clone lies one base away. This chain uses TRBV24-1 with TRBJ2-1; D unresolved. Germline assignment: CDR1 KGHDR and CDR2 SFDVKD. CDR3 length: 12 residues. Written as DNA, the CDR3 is TGTGTCACCAGTGATTTGCGAAGTGAGCAGTTCTTC. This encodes CVTSDLRSEQFF.

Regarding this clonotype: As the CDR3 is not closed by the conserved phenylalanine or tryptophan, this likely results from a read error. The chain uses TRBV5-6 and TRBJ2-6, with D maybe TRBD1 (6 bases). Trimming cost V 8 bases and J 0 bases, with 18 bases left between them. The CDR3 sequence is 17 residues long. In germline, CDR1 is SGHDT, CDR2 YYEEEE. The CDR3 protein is CASSQDSNFSGANVLTL. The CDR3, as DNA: TGTGCCAGTAGTCAGGACAGCAACTTCTCTGGGGCCAACGTCCTGACTCTC.

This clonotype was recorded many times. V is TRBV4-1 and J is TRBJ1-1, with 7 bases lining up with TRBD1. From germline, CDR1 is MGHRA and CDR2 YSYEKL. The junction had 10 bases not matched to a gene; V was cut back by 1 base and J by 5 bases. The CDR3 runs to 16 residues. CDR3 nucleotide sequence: TGCGCCAGCAGCCAAGTTCTTGACAGGGAGCGAACTGAAGCTTTCTTT. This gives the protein CASSQVLDRERTEAFF.

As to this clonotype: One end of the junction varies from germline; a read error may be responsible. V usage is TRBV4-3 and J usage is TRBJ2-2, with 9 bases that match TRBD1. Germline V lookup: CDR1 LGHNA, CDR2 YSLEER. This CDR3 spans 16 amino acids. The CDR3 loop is CASSPSGTGNAGELFF. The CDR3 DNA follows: TGCGCCAGCAGCCCATCCGGGACAGGGAACGCCGGGGAGCTGTTTTTT.

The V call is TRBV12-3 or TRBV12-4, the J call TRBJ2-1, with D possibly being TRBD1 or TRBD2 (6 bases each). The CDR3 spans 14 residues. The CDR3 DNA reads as TGTAACACCAGGGGTAGCGGAACCTACAATGAGCAGTTCTTC. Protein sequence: CNTRGSGTYNEQFF.

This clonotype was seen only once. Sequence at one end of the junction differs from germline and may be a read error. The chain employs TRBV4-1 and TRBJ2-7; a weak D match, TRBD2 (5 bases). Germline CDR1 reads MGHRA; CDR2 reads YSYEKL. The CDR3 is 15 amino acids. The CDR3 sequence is CASSQDRSGSYEKYF. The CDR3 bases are TGCGCCAGCAGTCAAGATAGGTCGGGGTCCTACGAGAAGTACTTC.

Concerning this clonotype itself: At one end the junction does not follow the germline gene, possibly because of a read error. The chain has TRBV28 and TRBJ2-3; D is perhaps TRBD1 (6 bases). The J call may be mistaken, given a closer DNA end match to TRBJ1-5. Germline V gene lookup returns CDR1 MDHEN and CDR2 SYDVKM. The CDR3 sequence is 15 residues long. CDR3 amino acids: CTSRFGVQGRDTQHF. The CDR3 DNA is TGTACCAGCAGATTCGGGGTACAGGGAAGGGATACGCAGCATTTT.

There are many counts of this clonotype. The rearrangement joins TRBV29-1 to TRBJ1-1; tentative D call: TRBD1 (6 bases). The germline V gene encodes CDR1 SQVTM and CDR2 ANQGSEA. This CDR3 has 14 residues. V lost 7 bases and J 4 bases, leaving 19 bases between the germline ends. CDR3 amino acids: CSAGKGGLGTEAFF. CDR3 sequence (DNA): TGCAGCGCCGGAAAAGGGGGGCTTGGCACTGAAGCTTTCTTT.

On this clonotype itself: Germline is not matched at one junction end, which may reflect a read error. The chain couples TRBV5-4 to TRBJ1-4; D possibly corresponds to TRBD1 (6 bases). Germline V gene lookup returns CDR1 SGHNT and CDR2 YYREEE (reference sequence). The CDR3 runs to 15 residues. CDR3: CVSSFNRELNEKPFF. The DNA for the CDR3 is TGTGTCAGCAGCTTCAACAGGGAACTTAATGAAAAACCGTTTTTT.

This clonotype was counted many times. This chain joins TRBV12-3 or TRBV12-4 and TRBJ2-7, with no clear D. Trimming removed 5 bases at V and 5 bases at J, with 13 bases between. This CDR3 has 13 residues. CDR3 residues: CASSLKSADEQYF. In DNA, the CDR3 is TGTGCCAGCAGTCTCAAGTCGGCAGACGAGCAGTACTTC.

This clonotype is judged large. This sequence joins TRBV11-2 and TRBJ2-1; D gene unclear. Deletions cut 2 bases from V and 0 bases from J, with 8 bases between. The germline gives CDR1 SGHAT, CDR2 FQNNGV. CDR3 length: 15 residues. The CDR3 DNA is TGTGCCAGCAGCTTAATGAGGACCTCCTACAATGAGCAGTTCTTC. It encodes CASSLMRTSYNEQFF.

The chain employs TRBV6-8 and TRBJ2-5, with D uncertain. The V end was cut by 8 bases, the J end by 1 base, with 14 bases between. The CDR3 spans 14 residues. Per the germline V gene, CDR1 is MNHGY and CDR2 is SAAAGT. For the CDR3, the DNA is TGTGCCAGCCCTAAGTCTAGAGGCCAAGAGACCCAGTACTTC. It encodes CASPKSRGQETQYF.

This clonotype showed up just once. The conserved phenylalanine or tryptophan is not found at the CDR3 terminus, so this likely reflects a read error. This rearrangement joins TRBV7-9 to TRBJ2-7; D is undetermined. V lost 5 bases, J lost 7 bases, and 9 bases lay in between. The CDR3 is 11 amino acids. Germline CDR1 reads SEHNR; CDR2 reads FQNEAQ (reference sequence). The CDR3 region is CASSHSYEQYS. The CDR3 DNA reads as TGTGCCAGCAGCCACAGCTATGAGCAGTACTCC.

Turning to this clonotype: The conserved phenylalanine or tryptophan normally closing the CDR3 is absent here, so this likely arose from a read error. The CDR3 protein is CASRCWSSYNEQFS. The CDR3 region has the DNA TGTGCCAGCAGATGCTGGAGCTCGTACAATGAGCAGTTCTCC. The chain uses TRBV11-2 and TRBJ2-1, with D unclear. Germline V gene lookup returns CDR1 SGHAT and CDR2 FQNNGV. The CDR3 is 14 amino acids. The V end lost 6 bases, the J end lost 4 bases, and 13 bases lay between the germline ends.

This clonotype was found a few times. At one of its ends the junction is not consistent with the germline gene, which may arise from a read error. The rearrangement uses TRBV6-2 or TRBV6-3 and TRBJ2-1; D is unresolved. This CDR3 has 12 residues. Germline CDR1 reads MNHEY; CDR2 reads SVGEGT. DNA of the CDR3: TGTGTCAGCAAGGAATACGGCCATGGGCAGTTCTTC. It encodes CVSKEYGHGQFF.

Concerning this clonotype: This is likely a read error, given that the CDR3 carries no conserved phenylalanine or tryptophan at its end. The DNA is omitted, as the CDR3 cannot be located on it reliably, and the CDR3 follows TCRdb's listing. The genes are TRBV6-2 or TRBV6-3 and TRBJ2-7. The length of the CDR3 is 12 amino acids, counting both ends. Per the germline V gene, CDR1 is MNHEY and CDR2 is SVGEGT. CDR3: CAGSYSTYEKYL.